Shown below are 17 T cell receptor beta chains from a single sample sequenced in a study of Tregs in tolerant kidney transplant recipients. Sequencing was performed with immunoSEQ multiplex PCR; in TCRdb, only in-frame clones are kept and a portion is missing. The data hold around 15,000 clones, with around three quarters observed a single time. The sample was Tregs from blood, taken before the transplant. These receptors all come from a human donor who received a combined kidney and bone marrow transplant.

The chain joins TRBV5-4 to TRBJ2-2; D might be TRBD2 (6 bases). This CDR3 is built from 15 residues. V lost 1 base and J lost 7, with 14 bases in between. Germline V gene data show CDR1 as SGHNT and CDR2 as YYREEE (reference sequence). DNA of the CDR3: TGTGCCAGCAGCTTGCCGGCGGGAAGAAACGGGGAGCTGTTTTTT. Translated, it gives CASSLPAGRNGELFF. Drawing the rest from reference TRBV5-4 and TRBJ2-2, the complete variable domain is ETGVTQSPTHLIKTRGQQVTLRCSSQSGHNTVSWYQQALGQGPQFIFQYYREEENGRGNFPPRFSGLQFPNYSSELNVNALELDDSALYLCASSLPAGRNGELFFGEGSRLTVL.

The genes are TRBV27 and TRBJ1-2, with D perhaps TRBD1 (6 bases). Trimming stripped 5 bases from V and 4 bases from J, with 17 bases between. The germline CDR1 and CDR2 sequences are MNHEY and SMNVEV (reference sequence). This CDR3 region has 15 residues. The CDR3 spells CASSETRGSGYGYTF. CDR3 bases: TGTGCCAGCAGTGAGACCAGGGGCAGCGGCTATGGCTACACCTTC.

This clone was observed once. J is TRBJ1-2 and V is TRBV2; the match to TRBD1 covers 8 bases. CDR1 and CDR2 from the germline V gene are SNHLY and FYNNEI. V shed 3 bases and J 0 bases; nucleotides not matched to a gene: 3. The CDR3 is 15 amino acids. DNA of the CDR3: TGTGCCAGCAGTGAGCAGGGGGCCACTAACTATGGCTACACCTTC. This codes for CASSEQGATNYGYTF.

The chain has TRBV18 and TRBJ1-2; 7 bases align to TRBD1. After removal of 2 bases from V and 6 bases from J, the junction contained 12 bases not matched to a gene. In germline, CDR1 is KGHSH, CDR2 LQKENI. The CDR3 is 16 residues long. The DNA of the CDR3 is TGTGCCAGCTCACCAACTGAGGGGGCGCGATTCAATGGCTACACCTTC. Residues: CASSPTEGARFNGYTF.

CDR3 amino acids: CASKGSGNRGLDEQYF. CDR3 bases: TGTGCCAGTAAAGGCAGTGGGAACAGGGGGCTCGACGAGCAGTACTTC. This chain connects TRBV19 to TRBJ2-7; TRBD1 aligns across 9 bases. The CDR3 spans 16 residues. V lost 7 bases, J lost 5 bases, and 15 bases stayed unmatched. In germline, CDR1 is LNHDA, CDR2 SQIVND (reference sequence).

The gene calls are TRBV11-2 and TRBJ2-7; 8 nucleotides match TRBD2. CDR1 SGHAT and CDR2 FQNNGV come from the germline V gene. J lost 4 bases, V lost 0 bases, and 5 bases had no gene match. The CDR3 length is 15 residues. The DNA of the CDR3 is TGTGCCAGCAGCTTAGATCGGGGACTAGGATACGAGCAGTACTTC. This gives the protein CASSLDRGLGYEQYF.

CDR3 residues: CASSESSVRGETQYF. CDR3 in DNA: TGTGCCAGCAGTGAATCGTCGGTTCGCGGGGAGACCCAGTACTTC. The chain uses TRBV6-1 and TRBJ2-5; D might be TRBD2 (5 bases). This CDR3 region has 15 residues. Trimming left V 2 bases short and J 5 bases short, with 15 bases between. Germline CDR1 MNHNS, CDR2 SASEGT.

The rearrangement uses TRBV14 and TRBJ1-2, with a weak D call TRBD1 (6 bases). Germline V lookup: CDR1 SGHDN, CDR2 FVKESK. V was clipped by 1 base and J by 1 base, with 7 bases between them. The CDR3 totals 14 residues. DNA of the CDR3: TGTGCCAGCAGCCAAGGACAGGTTAACTATGGCTACACCTTC. Translation: CASSQGQVNYGYTF.

In regard to this clone: Relative to the germline gene, one junction end is altered; a read error may explain this. The chain links TRBV10-3 to TRBJ2-7, with 9 bases aligning to TRBD1. CDR3 length: 12 residues. Per germline, CDR1 ENHRY and CDR2 SYGVKD. The CDR3 sequence: CAISESGTGSFF. The CDR3, as DNA: TGTGCCATCAGTGAGTCGGGGACAGGGTCCTTCTTC.

The V gene is TRBV6-1, the J gene TRBJ2-3, with D possibly matching TRBD2 (5 bases). This CDR3 spans 15 amino acids. The V end was cut by 5 bases, the J end by 2 bases, with 14 bases between. Germline-derived CDR1 and CDR2 are MNHNS and SASEGT. The CDR3 region is CASSRGPSYTDTQYF. Here the CDR3 DNA reads TGTGCCAGCAGTCGCGGGCCCTCCTACACAGATACGCAGTATTTT.

The count of this clone is one. The J gene is TRBJ2-3, the V gene TRBV4-3; D perhaps matches TRBD2 (5 bases). The V and J ends lost 1 base and 0 bases respectively, with 14 bases between them. The CDR3 runs to 17 residues. Per the germline V gene, CDR1 is LGHNA and CDR2 is YSLEER. The CDR3, as DNA: TGCGCCAGCAGCCAAGTAACGACGGGGTTCAGCACAGATACGCAGTATTTT. Its protein is CASSQVTTGFSTDTQYF.

This sequence joins TRBV28 and TRBJ2-7, with TRBD2 identical over 8 bases. CDR3 size: 16 residues. Germline values: CDR1 MDHEN, CDR2 SYDVKM. J gave up 2 bases and V 6 bases, and 12 bases lay outside the gene matches. CDR3 bases: TGTGCCAGCAGGGGCCAAATAGCGGGAAGGGCCTACGAGCAGTACTTC. Translation gives CASRGQIAGRAYEQYF.

The CDR3 reads CASSYGRVSYEQYF. Here the CDR3 DNA reads TGTGCCAGCAGTTACGGCAGGGTCTCCTACGAGCAGTACTTC. The V and J genes are TRBV6-7 and TRBJ2-7; maybe TRBD1 (5 bases). TRBV6-7 is sorted into the ORF group, with uncertain function. This CDR3 has 14 residues. Trimming shortened V by 2 bases and J by 0 bases, and 8 bases separated the two germline ends.

This chain links TRBV4-1 with TRBJ2-5; 7 nucleotides match TRBD1. Germline-derived CDR1 and CDR2 are MGHRA and YSYEKL. With 6 bases clipped from V and 1 base from J, the junction kept 11 bases outside the gene matches. The CDR3 consists of 16 residues. CDR3 nucleotides: TGCGCCAGCAGTCCCAAAACAAGACAGGGCCAAGAGACCCAGTACTTC. Translating it yields CASSPKTRQGQETQYF.

This clone is a singleton in its sample. The chain combines TRBV9 with TRBJ1-1; 8 positions match TRBD1. The CDR3 has 16 amino acids. J was trimmed by 3 bases and V by 4 bases; bases with no gene match: 11. The germline CDR1 and CDR2 sequences are SGDLS and YYNGEE. CDR3 amino acids: CASSSRRGRGYTEAFF. CDR3 nucleotide sequence: TGTGCCAGCAGCTCCCGCAGGGGGCGGGGGTACACTGAAGCTTTCTTT.

This clone was detected a few times. The rearrangement joins TRBV5-5 to TRBJ1-2, with D possibly matching TRBD1 (6 bases). CDR1 and CDR2 (germline): SGHKS, YYEKEE (reference sequence). Trimming shortened V by 0 bases and J by 6 bases, and 9 bases separated the two germline ends. The CDR3 is 13 amino acids. CDR3: CASSLVGADGYTF. The CDR3 DNA sequence: TGTGCCAGCAGCTTGGTGGGGGCGGATGGCTACACCTTC.

The rearrangement links TRBV5-1 to TRBJ2-2, with 10 nucleotides matching TRBD1. Germline loops: CDR1 SGHRS, CDR2 YFSETQ. The CDR3 runs 18 residues. Germline trimming cut 0 bases from V and 6 bases from J; bases unmatched to any gene: 11. CDR3 loop: CASSLALRGQGTSGELFF. CDR3 coding DNA: TGCGCCAGCAGCTTGGCACTTAGGGGACAGGGGACCTCCGGGGAGCTGTTTTTT.